One and the same sample provided the 27 T cell receptor beta chains below, sequenced in a study of shared clonotypes between healthy human individuals. Some clones are missing from TCRdb's copy, which holds only in-frame ones; the method was immunoSEQ multiplex PCR. The sample holds roughly 2.1 million clones, roughly 91% seen once. As defined, naive CD8 cells were CD45RO-negative and positively selected for CCR7, with terminally differentiated effector memory CD45RA+ cells excluded. The sequencing sample was made of naive CD8+ T cells from PBMCs. Every receptor here comes from a man aged 18 to 29 in good health. Some clones in this sample may be carry-over from other donors' samples.

A word on this clone: The sample carries other DNA sequences with the same CDR3. This sequence joins TRBV19 and TRBJ2-1, with D possibly TRBD2 on 5 matching bases. Between the trimmed V and J ends, which lost 1 base and 1 base, there was a span of 8 bases. In germline, CDR1 is LNHDA, CDR2 SQIVND (reference sequence). The CDR3 is made up of 15 amino acids. The CDR3 DNA is TGTGCCAGTAGTATAGTGGGAGTATCCTACAATGAGCAGTTCTTC. As protein: CASSIVGVSYNEQFF.

This clone showed up just once. V and J are TRBV5-1 and TRBJ2-1; 9 bases are a match to TRBD2. The V and J ends lost 0 bases and 10 bases, in that order; junction bases with no gene match: 11. The CDR3 sequence is 16 residues long. The germline V gene has CDR1 SGHRS and CDR2 YFSETQ. DNA of the CDR3: TGCGCCAGCAGCTTGGCTTGGCGGGAGGGCCCAGTAGAGCAGTTCTTC. It is translated as CASSLAWREGPVEQFF.

The CDR3 here is CASSEILAGGPATGELFF. The CDR3 bases are TGTGCCAGCAGTGAGATACTAGCGGGAGGGCCGGCCACCGGGGAGCTGTTTTTT. The genes are TRBV2 and TRBJ2-2; TRBD2 agrees at 13 bases. The CDR3 is made up of 18 amino acids. V lost 3 bases to trimming and J lost 4 bases; unmatched junction nucleotides: 8. Germline V gives CDR1 SNHLY, CDR2 FYNNEI.

This clone came up once. V and J are TRBV5-4 and TRBJ1-1; the match to TRBD1 covers 7 bases. This CDR3 comprises 16 residues. Unmatched junction bases numbered 10, after V lost 4 bases and J lost 1 base. The germline V gene has CDR1 SGHNT and CDR2 YYREEE (reference sequence). CDR3 in DNA: TGTGCCAGCAGCCAAAAGACAGGGTCGACGAACACTGAAGCTTTCTTT. Amino acid sequence: CASSQKTGSTNTEAFF.

The chain uses TRBV6-4 and TRBJ2-7; possibly TRBD2 for D (6 bases). Germline V lookup: CDR1 MRHNA, CDR2 SNTAGT. The V end was cut by 9 bases, the J end by 5 bases, with 17 bases between. The length of the CDR3 is 13 residues. The CDR3 here is CARGWRVANEQYF. In DNA form, the CDR3 reads TGTGCCAGGGGCTGGAGGGTAGCAAACGAGCAGTACTTC.

V is TRBV10-3 and J is TRBJ2-2; 8 positions match TRBD1. V shed 5 bases, J shed 5 bases, and the junction held 7 bases outside the gene matches. CDR1 and CDR2 (germline): ENHRY, SYGVKD. The CDR3 contains 15 residues. DNA for the CDR3: TGTGCCATCAGTCACGGACAGGGTTGGACCGGGGAGCTGTTTTTT. This gives the protein CAISHGQGWTGELFF.

The chain links TRBV5-6 to TRBJ2-1; TRBD1 is a possible D gene (6 bases). V lost 2 bases, J lost 2 bases, and 14 bases lay in between. This CDR3 is 16 amino acids long. The germline CDR1 and CDR2 sequences are SGHDT and YYEEEE. CDR3 amino acids: CASSFQKDSAYNEQFF. CDR3 nucleotide sequence: TGTGCCAGCAGCTTCCAGAAGGACAGTGCCTACAATGAGCAGTTCTTC. Based on the CDR3 plus reference TRBV5-6 and TRBJ2-1, the full variable domain is DAGVTQSPTHLIKTRGQQVTLRCSPKSGHDTVSWYQQALGQGPQFIFQYYEEEERQRGNFPDRFSGHQFPNYSSELNVNALLLGDSALYLCASSFQKDSAYNEQFFGPGTRLTVL.

V and J are TRBV5-1 and TRBJ2-3, with TRBD1 identical over 7 bases. The length of the CDR3 is 19 residues. The trim removed 3 bases at V and 0 bases at J, leaving 16 bases unmatched. Germline V CDR1 and CDR2: SGHRS, YFSETQ. In DNA form, the CDR3 reads TGCGCCAGCAGCTGGGACCGGGACAGAGGGTTCTCTAGCACAGATACGCAGTATTTT. Translated: CASSWDRDRGFSSTDTQYF.

The genes are TRBV11-2 and TRBJ2-7; 11 positions agree with TRBD2. Germline CDR1 and CDR2: SGHAT and FQNNGV. V dropped 5 bases and J dropped 6; count of bases not matched to a gene: 6. This CDR3 contains 14 residues. The CDR3 reads CASSTTSGSGEQYF. CDR3 nucleotides: TGTGCCAGCAGCACTACTAGCGGGAGTGGCGAGCAGTACTTC.

This chain joins TRBV28 and TRBJ1-2, with no clear D. This CDR3 has 15 residues. The V end lost 7 bases, the J end lost 7 bases, and 22 bases lay between the germline ends. Per the germline V gene, CDR1 is MDHEN and CDR2 is SYDVKM. CDR3 bases: TGTGCCAGCACCAACCTTGTGTCGGGGTTTGGTGGCTACACCTTC. Its translation is CASTNLVSGFGGYTF.

The V and J genes are TRBV11-2 and TRBJ1-4; the D gene is possibly TRBD1 (6 bases). CDR3 length: 17 residues. Trimming pared 0 bases from V and 0 bases from J, leaving 11 bases between. In germline, CDR1 is SGHAT, CDR2 FQNNGV. The CDR3 DNA sequence: TGTGCCAGCAGCTTAGATCGAGGGGGGCCAACTAATGAAAAACTGTTTTTT. As protein: CASSLDRGGPTNEKLFF.

This rearrangement joins TRBV2 to TRBJ2-7; D is possibly TRBD1 (5 bases). The V gene lost 1 base and the J gene lost 3 bases, with 13 bases spanning the gap. The CDR3 runs 15 residues. The germline V gene encodes CDR1 SNHLY and CDR2 FYNNEI. CDR3 region: CASSEGAGFRYEQYF. CDR3 coding DNA: TGTGCCAGCAGTGAAGGGGCAGGGTTTCGCTACGAGCAGTACTTC.

The chain's CDR3 is CATGGDTGELFF. The CDR3 DNA is TGTGCCACCGGGGGGGACACCGGGGAGCTGTTTTTT. The chain is built from TRBV7-6 and TRBJ2-2, with 8 bases identical to TRBD2. Trimming cost V 10 bases and J 3 bases; bases outside gene matches: 1. Germline CDR1 SGHVS, CDR2 FNYEAQ. The length of the CDR3 is 12 residues. The whole variable domain, filled in from reference TRBV7-6 and TRBJ2-2, reads GAGVSQSPRYKVTKRGQDVALRCDPISGHVSLYWYRQALGQGPEFLTYFNYEAQQDKSGLPNDRFSAERPEGSISTLTIQRTEQRDSAMYRCATGGDTGELFFGEGSRLTVL.

V is TRBV19 and J is TRBJ2-1, with TRBD2 as a possible D gene (6 bases). The CDR3 runs to 14 residues. The germline V and J ends were trimmed by 7 bases and 6 bases, with 16 bases remaining between them. CDR1 LNHDA and CDR2 SQIVND come from the germline V gene (reference sequence). CDR3 in amino acids: CASNGEGGGNEQFF. The CDR3 coding sequence is TGTGCCAGTAATGGTGAGGGAGGTGGCAATGAGCAGTTCTTC. Supplemented by reference TRBV19 and TRBJ2-1, the full variable domain reads DGGITQSPKYLFRKEGQNVTLSCEQNLNHDAMYWYRQDPGQGLRLIYYSQIVNDFQKGDIAEGYSVSREKKESFPLTVTSAQKNPTAFYLCASNGEGGGNEQFFGPGTRLTVL.

Only one count was recorded for this clone. The chain links TRBV4-1 to TRBJ1-2; D ambiguous. The CDR3 has 13 residues. The germline V and J ends were trimmed by 0 bases and 5 bases, with 7 bases remaining between them. Looked up from germline, CDR1 is MGHRA and CDR2 is YSYEKL. The CDR3 spells CASSQDANYGYTF. As DNA, the CDR3 is TGCGCCAGCAGCCAAGATGCGAATTATGGCTACACCTTC.

The CDR3 DNA follows: TGTGCCAGCACGCCCCCAGGGAACACTGAAGCTTTCTTT. Protein sequence: CASTPPGNTEAFF. The chain links TRBV9 to TRBJ1-1; D gene unclear. Between the trimmed V and J ends, which lost 6 bases and 1 base, there was a span of 10 bases. This CDR3 comprises 13 residues. Germline V gives CDR1 SGDLS, CDR2 YYNGEE.

In DNA, the CDR3 is TGCAGCGTTGGACAGCCCTACGAGCAGTACTTC. This encodes CSVGQPYEQYF. The chain employs TRBV29-1 and TRBJ2-7, with D perhaps TRBD1 (5 bases). V shed 4 bases and J shed 2 bases, with 6 bases lying between them. This CDR3 comprises 11 residues. Germline V gene sequence: CDR1 SQVTM, CDR2 ANQGSEA.

CDR3 region: CASSLGEGMRTDTQYF. As DNA, the CDR3 is TGTGCCAGCAGCTTAGGGGAGGGGATGAGAACAGATACGCAGTATTTT. The J gene is TRBJ2-3, the V gene TRBV7-8; 7 nucleotides agree with TRBD2. The CDR3 extends over 16 amino acids. V was clipped by 1 base and J by 3 bases; unmatched bases: 7. Germline V gives CDR1 SGHVS, CDR2 FQNEAQ.

The chain links TRBV27 to TRBJ2-1; 13 positions agree with TRBD2. The CDR3 length is 15 residues. In germline, CDR1 is MNHEY, CDR2 SMNVEV (reference sequence). Trimming removed 7 bases from V and 7 bases from J; junction bases left unmatched: 7. Here the CDR3 DNA reads TGTGCCAGCATCCCCGGGACTAGCGGGATAAATGAGCAGTTCTTC. Encoded protein: CASIPGTSGINEQFF.

CDR3 sequence: CASSWTGAGQPQHF. CDR3 DNA sequence: TGTGCCAGCAGTTGGACAGGCGCGGGGCAGCCCCAGCATTTT. The rearrangement uses TRBV28 and TRBJ1-5; 7 nucleotides match TRBD1. There are 14 residues in the CDR3. Germline V gives CDR1 MDHEN, CDR2 SYDVKM. The J segment lost 7 bases and the V segment lost 4 bases, leaving 7 bases of the junction unmatched.

A single count supports this clone. The chain has TRBV7-8 and TRBJ2-1, with D perhaps being TRBD1 or TRBD2 (5 bases each). The CDR3 extends over 13 amino acids. Germline V gives CDR1 SGHVS, CDR2 FQNEAQ. V dropped 5 bases and J dropped 10 bases, with 15 bases sitting between them. In DNA form, the CDR3 reads TGTGCCAGCAGCATCGGGACGGAGCTGGAGCAGTTCTTC. Translated: CASSIGTELEQFF.

The V gene is TRBV2, the J gene TRBJ2-2; perhaps TRBD2 as D (5 bases). Trimming removed 3 bases from V and 6 bases from J, with 20 bases in between. The CDR3 is 17 residues long. Germline CDR1 and CDR2: SNHLY and FYNNEI. Here the CDR3 reads CASSDEGLPSPPGELFF. CDR3 DNA: TGTGCCAGCAGTGACGAGGGCCTTCCCTCTCCACCCGGGGAGCTGTTTTTT. The full variable domain, in which reference TRBV2 and TRBJ2-2 provide the parts outside the CDR3, is EPEVTQTPSHQVTQMGQEVILRCVPISNHLYFYWYRQILGQKVEFLVSFYNNEISEKSEIFDDQFSVERPDGSNFTLKIRSTKLEDSAMYFCASSDEGLPSPPGELFFGEGSRLTVL.

The chain links TRBV27 to TRBJ2-3, with 7 nucleotides matching TRBD1. The V segment lost 5 bases and the J segment 3 bases; nucleotides outside the gene matches: 5. The CDR3 length is 14 residues. Germline-derived CDR1 and CDR2 are MNHEY and SMNVEV (reference sequence). CDR3 protein: CASSPARGTDTQYF. Written as DNA, the CDR3 is TGTGCCAGCAGTCCCGCCAGGGGGACAGATACGCAGTATTTT.

Comments on this clone: The same CDR3 can be traced to other DNA sequences in this sample. The chain recombines TRBV9 with TRBJ2-2; 7 bases match TRBD2. CDR3 size: 15 residues. Germline lookup yields CDR1 SGDLS and CDR2 YYNGEE. With 4 bases clipped from V and 2 bases from J, the junction kept 5 bases outside the gene matches. In DNA, the CDR3 is TGTGCCAGCAGCTCCGGGACTACCAACACCGGGGAGCTGTTTTTT. Amino acid sequence: CASSSGTTNTGELFF.

This rearrangement joins TRBV21-1 to TRBJ2-7; the tabulated D call, TRBD2, remains unverified against the DNA. TRBV21-1 corresponds to a pseudogene. The CDR3 runs 13 residues. The CDR3 coding sequence is TGTGCCAGCAGGATGGGTAGAGCGGCGGAGCAGTACTTC. Translating gives CASRMGRAAEQYF.

The chain is built from TRBV4-1 and TRBJ2-7; D is undetermined. V gave up 3 bases and J gave up 2 bases, with 11 bases separating them. Germline V lookup: CDR1 MGHRA, CDR2 YSYEKL. This CDR3 contains 14 residues. CDR3 coding DNA: TGCGCCAGCAGCCAGGTTGACGGACCCTACGAGCAGTACTTC. Residues: CASSQVDGPYEQYF.

The chain joins TRBV27 to TRBJ2-2; 11 nucleotides line up with TRBD1. From germline, CDR1 is MNHEY and CDR2 SMNVEV (reference sequence). V shed 5 bases and J 2 bases; nucleotides not matched to a gene: 7. The length of the CDR3 is 17 residues. CDR3 in DNA: TGTGCCAGCAGTCCGGACAGGGGGCGGGTAAACACCGGGGAGCTGTTTTTT. Protein product: CASSPDRGRVNTGELFF.